Listed here are 32 T cell receptor beta chains from one sample, sequenced in a study of T cell responses to AZD1222 COVID-19 vaccine. Method: immunoSEQ multiplex PCR; TCRdb's copy keeps in-frame clones and lacks some. The sample shows 180,000 or so clones, around 89% of them seen only once. The material was peripheral blood, obtained 28 days after the second dose of the MenACWY control vaccine. The receptors shown here come from an adult who received the MenACWY meningococcal vaccine as a control.

The chain combines TRBV6-5 with TRBJ2-1; the match to TRBD1 covers 7 bases. The CDR3 has 11 residues. V lost 6 bases and J lost 8; bases outside the gene matches: 1. CDR1 is MNHEY and CDR2 is SVGAGI in the germline V gene. In DNA form, the CDR3 reads TGTGCCAGCAGGACAGGGTATGAGCAGTTCTTC. It translates to CASRTGYEQFF.

This clone was counted between two and nine times. V is TRBV14 and J is TRBJ1-2; no clear D gene. V was shortened by 5 bases and J by 2 bases, with 15 bases between the two germline ends. Germline V gene data show CDR1 as SGHDN and CDR2 as FVKESK. This CDR3 contains 15 residues. CDR3 DNA: TGTGCCAGCAGCTCAAATTCAAATATCAACTATGGCTACACCTTC. Its translation: CASSSNSNINYGYTF.

V is TRBV7-8 and J is TRBJ2-2; D uncertain. The V and J ends lost 5 bases and 6 bases respectively, with 10 bases between them. The CDR3 totals 13 residues. Germline-derived CDR1 and CDR2 are SGHVS and FQNEAQ. The CDR3 loop reads CASSPTDPGELFF. DNA of the CDR3: TGTGCCAGCAGCCCCACGGACCCCGGGGAGCTGTTTTTT.

J is TRBJ1-4 and V is TRBV28, with a tentative D call TRBD1 (5 bases). V was pared by 4 bases and J by 6 bases, with 15 bases between. Germline CDR1 reads MDHEN; CDR2 reads SYDVKM. The CDR3 totals 15 residues. Written as DNA, the CDR3 is TGTGCCAGCAGTTCAGCACAGGTTCGAGATGAAAAACTGTTTTTT. Translation gives CASSSAQVRDEKLFF.

J is TRBJ2-7 and V is TRBV7-9, with D maybe TRBD1 (5 bases). This CDR3 spans 12 amino acids. The germline CDR1 and CDR2 sequences are SEHNR and FQNEAQ (reference sequence). The V gene lost 8 bases and the J gene lost 4 bases, with 12 bases spanning the gap. The CDR3 here is CASWTIGYEQYF. DNA of the CDR3: TGTGCCAGCTGGACAATAGGGTACGAGCAGTACTTC.

This clone showed up just a few times. V is TRBV10-2 and J is TRBJ2-5; tentatively, D is TRBD2 (6 bases). The CDR3 runs 14 residues. The V end was cut by 8 bases, the J end by 4 bases, with 17 bases between. Per the germline V gene, CDR1 is WSHSY and CDR2 is SAAADI. CDR3 sequence: CASAGPPRGETQYF. The CDR3 nucleotides read TGCGCCAGCGCGGGGCCCCCGAGGGGAGAGACCCAGTACTTC.

The chain links TRBV29-1 to TRBJ2-2; a weak D match, TRBD1 (6 bases). The CDR3 consists of 14 residues. Deletions cut 7 bases from V and 1 base from J, with 13 bases between. The germline CDR1 and CDR2 sequences are SQVTM and ANQGSEA. The CDR3 DNA follows: TGCAGCGCCTACAGGGAATGGAACACCGGGGAGCTGTTTTTT. Translation gives CSAYREWNTGELFF.

The J gene is TRBJ1-1, the V gene TRBV25-1, with D unclear. V lost 1 base to trimming and J lost 8 bases, with 8 bases between them. The CDR3 contains 12 residues. Per germline, CDR1 MGHDK and CDR2 SYGVNS. The CDR3 DNA sequence: TGTGCCAGCAGTGAATTGGGGATGGAAGCTTTCTTT. As protein: CASSELGMEAFF.

This sequence joins TRBV28 and TRBJ1-1; D is uncertain. The germline V and J ends were trimmed by 1 base and 4 bases, with 7 bases remaining between them. CDR3 length: 13 amino acids. Germline V CDR1 and CDR2: MDHEN, SYDVKM. CDR3 protein: CASSLYRSTEAFF. CDR3 sequence (DNA): TGTGCCAGCAGTTTATACAGATCCACTGAAGCTTTCTTT.

J is TRBJ2-1 and V is TRBV19; maybe TRBD2 (5 bases). Looked up from germline, CDR1 is LNHDA and CDR2 is SQIVND (reference sequence). The germline V and J ends were trimmed by 6 bases and 4 bases, with 10 bases remaining between them. The CDR3 loop spans 13 amino acids. In nucleotides, the CDR3 is TGTGCCAGTAGACTAGACTCATACAATGAGCAGTTCTTC. The encoded protein is CASRLDSYNEQFF.

V usage is TRBV27 and J usage is TRBJ1-1, with 7 bases identical to TRBD1. Germline lookup yields CDR1 MNHEY and CDR2 SMNVEV (reference sequence). The CDR3 has 14 amino acids. V lost 2 bases to trimming and J lost 7 bases; unmatched junction nucleotides: 7. This CDR3 is CASSLDRGTVEAFF. For the CDR3, the DNA is TGTGCCAGCAGTTTAGATCGAGGGACAGTTGAAGCTTTCTTT.

The chain has TRBV28 and TRBJ1-2; TRBD1 matches 7 bases. This CDR3 has 15 residues. Looked up from germline, CDR1 is MDHEN and CDR2 is SYDVKM. With 0 bases clipped from V and 8 bases from J, the junction kept 9 bases outside the gene matches. CDR3 residues: CASSLWLRQGIGYTF. Here the CDR3 DNA reads TGTGCCAGCAGTTTATGGCTGCGACAGGGTATAGGCTACACCTTC.

The J gene is TRBJ1-5, the V gene TRBV28, with a tentative D call TRBD1 (5 bases). Trimming shortened V by 5 bases and J by 6 bases, and 17 bases separated the two germline ends. The CDR3 contains 15 residues. Germline V CDR1 and CDR2: MDHEN, SYDVKM. CDR3 protein: CASSLGLGRGQPQHF. Here the CDR3 DNA reads TGTGCCAGCAGTCTTGGTCTGGGGAGGGGTCAGCCCCAGCATTTT.

In DNA, the CDR3 is TGTGCCAGTAGTATGATCTCGGGGGGTAACCCTGAAGCTTTCTTT. Translation gives CASSMISGGNPEAFF. V usage is TRBV19 and J usage is TRBJ1-1; D possibly corresponds to TRBD1 (5 bases). Trimming left V 3 bases short and J 6 bases short, with 17 bases between. The germline CDR1 and CDR2 sequences are LNHDA and SQIVND (reference sequence). The CDR3 has 15 residues.

The rearrangement uses TRBV19 and TRBJ1-5, with a tentative D call TRBD1 (6 bases). The CDR3 length is 14 residues. V shed 6 bases and J shed 4 bases, with 13 bases lying between them. CDR1 and CDR2 (germline): LNHDA, SQIVND (reference sequence). The CDR3 DNA reads TGTGCCAGTAGCCCGGGACAAAAAAATCAGCCCCAGCATTTT. Its translation is CASSPGQKNQPQHF.

This chain links TRBV6-5 with TRBJ1-1, with D perhaps matching TRBD1 (5 bases). The V gene lost 8 bases and the J gene lost 5 bases, with 15 bases spanning the gap. The CDR3 consists of 13 residues. Germline V gene data show CDR1 as MNHEY and CDR2 as SVGAGI. The CDR3 region has the DNA TGTGCCAGCCGGTTCCCAGGGAGAACTGAAGCTTTCTTT. As protein: CASRFPGRTEAFF.

This clone was observed a single time. The rearrangement links TRBV6-5 to TRBJ2-5; 10 nucleotides match TRBD2. Germline V lookup: CDR1 MNHEY, CDR2 SVGAGI. The V gene end was trimmed by 4 bases and the J gene end by 12 bases; junction bases not matched to a gene: 14. The CDR3 totals 15 residues. The CDR3 DNA reads TGTGCCAGCAGTTCGACCCGGACTAGCGGCCTCGGAAAGTACTTC. Protein sequence: CASSSTRTSGLGKYF.

The chain uses TRBV30 and TRBJ2-7, with a tentative D call TRBD2 (5 bases). The CDR3 runs 13 residues. Trimming pared 3 bases from V and 4 bases from J, leaving 13 bases between. The germline V gene has CDR1 GTSNPN and CDR2 SVGIG (reference sequence). The CDR3 region is CAWSGGTGYEQYF. The DNA for the CDR3 is TGTGCCTGGAGCGGAGGTACTGGGTACGAGCAGTACTTC.

The CDR3 coding sequence is TGTGCCAGCACGAGACAGGGTTATCAGCCCCAGCATTTT. Translating it yields CASTRQGYQPQHF. This chain connects TRBV21-1 to TRBJ1-5; the D call in the table, TRBD1, was not verified against the DNA. TRBV21-1 is an annotated pseudogene. CDR3 length: 13 residues.

This chain uses TRBV27 with TRBJ2-5, with a possible D match to TRBD1 (6 bases). Germline CDR1 is MNHEY and CDR2 is SMNVEV (reference sequence). Between the trimmed V and J ends, which lost 3 bases and 2 bases, there was a span of 13 bases. This CDR3 has 15 residues. CDR3 sequence (DNA): TGTGCCAGCAGTTTTTCTGGCAGGGGACAAGAGACCCAGTACTTC. Encoded protein: CASSFSGRGQETQYF.

This chain links TRBV9 with TRBJ2-1, with TRBD2 as a possible D gene (5 bases). The CDR3 totals 13 residues. Germline V gives CDR1 SGDLS, CDR2 YYNGEE. Trimming took off 0 bases at V and 9 bases at J, with 10 bases between the two ends. The CDR3 protein is CASSVELASEQFF. The CDR3 nucleotides are TGTGCCAGCAGCGTAGAATTAGCGAGTGAGCAGTTCTTC. Full variable domain (rest looked up from reference TRBV9 and TRBJ2-1): DSGVTQTPKHLITATGQRVTLRCSPRSGDLSVYWYQQSLDQGLQFLIQYYNGEERAKGNILERFSAQQFPDLHSELNLSSLELGDSALYFCASSVELASEQFFGPGTRLTVL.

V usage is TRBV11-3 and J usage is TRBJ2-5, with D perhaps TRBD2 (6 bases). The CDR3 loop spans 13 amino acids. Deletions cut 5 bases from V and 5 bases from J, with 12 bases between. Germline values: CDR1 SGHNT, CDR2 YENEEA. Here the CDR3 reads CASSPSREETQYF. The CDR3 nucleotides are TGTGCCAGCAGCCCCTCTCGGGAGGAGACCCAGTACTTC.

The rearrangement uses TRBV18 and TRBJ1-2, with D possibly TRBD1 on 6 matching bases. The CDR3 length is 14 residues. The ends were cut back, 5 bases at V and 5 bases at J, with 15 bases in the middle. Germline V gene sequence: CDR1 KGHSH, CDR2 LQKENI. In DNA form, the CDR3 reads TGTGCCAGCTCAACAGAACAGGGAGGATATGGCTACACCTTC. Translating gives CASSTEQGGYGYTF.

A few counts support this clone. The chain joins TRBV7-2 to TRBJ1-3, with TRBD1 as a possible D gene (6 bases). The V gene's germline CDR1 is SGHTA and CDR2 FQGNSA. The CDR3 contains 16 residues. V dropped 0 bases and J dropped 4 bases, with 13 bases sitting between them. In DNA form, the CDR3 reads TGTGCCAGCAGCTTAGCCTCAACAGGGAGCGGAAACACCATATATTTT. Its translation is CASSLASTGSGNTIYF.

V gene TRBV6-1 combines with J gene TRBJ1-1; no clear D gene. The germline gives CDR1 MNHNS, CDR2 SASEGT. V lost 1 base, J lost 2 bases, and 5 bases lay in between. CDR3 length equals 13 residues. The CDR3 spells CASSEGSNTEAFF. The CDR3 DNA reads TGTGCCAGCAGTGAAGGCAGTAACACTGAAGCTTTCTTT.

The chain joins TRBV6-5 to TRBJ1-1, with a tentative D call TRBD1 (6 bases). Germline lookup yields CDR1 MNHEY and CDR2 SVGAGI. There are 14 residues in the CDR3. Trimming cost V 5 bases and J 7 bases, with 17 bases left between them. CDR3 coding DNA: TGTGCCAGCAGTCCCGGACAGCCTCAAATTGAAGCTTTCTTT. Its protein product is CASSPGQPQIEAFF.

The rearrangement uses TRBV28 and TRBJ2-7; the D is unclear. Germline V gene data show CDR1 as MDHEN and CDR2 as SYDVKM. There are 13 residues in the CDR3. V lost 5 bases to trimming and J lost 5 bases, with 13 bases between them. The CDR3 reads CASSPSYGDEQYF. The CDR3, as DNA: TGTGCCAGCAGTCCGTCGTATGGGGACGAGCAGTACTTC. Drawing the rest from reference TRBV28 and TRBJ2-7, the complete variable domain is DVKVTQSSRYLVKRTGEKVFLECVQDMDHENMFWYRQDPGLGLRLIYFSYDVKMKEKGDIPEGYSVSREKKERFSLILESASTNQTSMYLCASSPSYGDEQYFGPGTRLTVT.

The chain links TRBV19 to TRBJ2-7; 8 positions agree with TRBD2. J lost 0 bases, V lost 4 bases, and 8 bases had no gene match. Germline V gives CDR1 LNHDA, CDR2 SQIVND (reference sequence). The CDR3 runs to 16 residues. The CDR3, as DNA: TGTGCCAGTAGTAGACTGAGCGGGAGTTTCTCCTACGAGCAGTACTTC. The encoded protein is CASSRLSGSFSYEQYF.

V gene TRBV2 combines with J gene TRBJ1-5; no definite D call. Germline CDR1 SNHLY, CDR2 FYNNEI. The germline V and J ends were trimmed by 8 bases and 6 bases, with 11 bases remaining between them. This CDR3 is 12 amino acids long. CDR3 DNA: TGTGCCAGCGGACCGCTGGGTCAGCCCCAGCATTTT. This sequence encodes CASGPLGQPQHF.

The rearrangement joins TRBV2 to TRBJ2-7, with 9 bases that match TRBD2. With V trimmed by 7 bases and J by 1 base, 5 bases remained unmatched. The CDR3 has 14 amino acids. Germline assignment: CDR1 SNHLY and CDR2 FYNNEI. The CDR3 protein is CASMGLAGSYEQYF. CDR3 in DNA: TGTGCCAGCATGGGTCTAGCGGGATCCTACGAGCAGTACTTC.

The genes are TRBV23-1 and TRBJ2-7; the match to TRBD1 covers 7 bases. TRBV23-1 has ORF status, its function being uncertain. The ends lost 2 bases at V and 3 bases at J; junction bases unmatched: 10. This CDR3 region has 16 residues. The CDR3 nucleotides read TGCGCCAGCAGTCAACCCGGGACAGACCAACGCTACGAGCAGTACTTC. This gives the protein CASSQPGTDQRYEQYF.

With regard to this clone: The sample has other DNA sequences that encode this CDR3 too. This chain links TRBV7-2 with TRBJ1-2; D gene unclear. Trimming stripped 1 base from V and 0 bases from J, with 6 bases between. The CDR3 totals 14 residues. Per the germline V gene, CDR1 is SGHTA and CDR2 is FQGNSA. CDR3 in amino acids: CASSLDGANYGYTF. The CDR3 DNA reads as TGTGCCAGCAGCTTAGACGGAGCTAACTATGGCTACACCTTC.